This T cell receptor (beta chain) came from a study of shared clonotypes between healthy human individuals. Study as a whole: The donors, a couple of women and a few men, were aged 18 to 49. Study observations and caveats: Sharing of clonotypes among donors was expected to vary with sequencing depth. Though the depth was large, rarefaction showed that sorted-subset sequencing was incomplete.

The study ran the assay at deep level. Measured with immunoSEQ multiplex PCR; TCRdb has only the in-frame clones, and not every one. The sample consists of about 2.3 million clones, approximately 93% of them appearing once. Germline V lookup: CDR1 MDHEN, CDR2 SYDVKM. The CDR3 runs to 12 residues. Trimming shortened V by 6 bases and J by 1 base, and 6 bases separated the two germline ends. Comment on this clone: The antigen remains unidentified. Within the sample, other DNA sequences also encode this same CDR3.

The sample comprised naive CD4+ T cells from PBMCs. Subset: CD45RA+ positively selected. The V call is TRBV28, the J call TRBJ1-2; D gene ambiguous. The sequence derives from a man aged 18 to 35 in good health. Some clones in this sample may be carry-over from other donors' samples. The CDR3 region is CASRDLNYGYTF. The CDR3 DNA reads TGTGCCAGCAGAGACCTTAACTATGGCTACACCTTC.